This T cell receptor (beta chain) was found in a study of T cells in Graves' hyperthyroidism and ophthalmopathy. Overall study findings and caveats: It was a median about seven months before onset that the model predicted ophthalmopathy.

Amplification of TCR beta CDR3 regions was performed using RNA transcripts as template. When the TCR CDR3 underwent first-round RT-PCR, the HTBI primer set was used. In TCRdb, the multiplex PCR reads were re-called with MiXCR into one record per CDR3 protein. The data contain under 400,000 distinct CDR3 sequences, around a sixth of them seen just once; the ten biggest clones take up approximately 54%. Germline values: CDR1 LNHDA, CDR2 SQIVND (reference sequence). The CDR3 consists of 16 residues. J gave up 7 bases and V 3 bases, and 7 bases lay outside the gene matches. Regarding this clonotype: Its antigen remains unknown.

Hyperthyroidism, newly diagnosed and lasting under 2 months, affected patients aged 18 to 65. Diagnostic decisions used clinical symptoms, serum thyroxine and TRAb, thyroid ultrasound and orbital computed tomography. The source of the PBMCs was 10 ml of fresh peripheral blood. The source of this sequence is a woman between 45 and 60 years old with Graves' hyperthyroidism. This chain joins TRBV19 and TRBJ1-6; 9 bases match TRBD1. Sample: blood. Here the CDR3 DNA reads TGTGCCAGTAGTATTCGGAGGACAGGGGTAAATTCACCCCTCCACTTT. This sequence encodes CASSIRRTGVNSPLHF.